These T cell receptor beta chains were read from a single sample in a study of blood T cells in healthy people across ages. TCRdb called the 5' RACE reads again in MiXCR, with one record for every CDR3 protein. The sample lists roughly 1,500,000 distinct CDR3 sequences; roughly 32% were seen once. Specimen: blood. These TCRs come from a woman aged 30 to 39 in good health. Each CDR3 is given with its conserved first and last residue. A D gene is named only where the DNA matches it firmly. Not every row has a clone size; where given, it reads once, few, many or a size class.

clone size | J gene | D gene | V gene | CDR3 DNA | CDR3 protein
- | TRBJ1-2 | - | TRBV7-8 | TGTGCCAGCAGCTTAATGGGGGACTATGGCTACACCTTC | CASSLMGDYGYTF
- | TRBJ2-1 | - | TRBV19 | TGTGCCAGTAGTAGGATCAGGGGAAATGAGCAGTTCTTC | CASSRIRGNEQFF
many | TRBJ2-1 | TRBD2 | TRBV5-1 | TGTGCCAGCAGCTTGGCCGGGACTAGCGGGTACAATGAGCAGTTCTTC | CASSLAGTSGYNEQFF
few | TRBJ2-7 | TRBD2 | TRBV6-5 | TGTGCCAGCAGTTACTCGTCCAGCGGGAGTTCCGAGCAGTACTTC | CASSYSSSGSSEQYF
few | TRBJ2-1 | TRBD2 | TRBV12-3/TRBV12-4 | TGTGCCAGCAGCTTTCGGACTAGCGGATCCAATGAGCAGTTCTTC | CASSFRTSGSNEQFF
few | TRBJ2-7 | - | TRBV7-9 | TGTGCCAGCAGCTTAAATGGGGGAGCTTCCTACGAGCAGTACTTC | CASSLNGGASYEQYF
- | TRBJ1-1 | - | TRBV15 | TGTGCCACCAGCATGAATTTGAGGCGCACTGAAGCTTTCTTT | CATSMNLRRTEAFF
- | TRBJ2-7 | TRBD1 | TRBV6-2/TRBV6-3 | TGTGCCAGCAGCCCCGCGGACAGGGGGCACTACGAGCAGTACTTC | CASSPADRGHYEQYF
- | TRBJ2-7 | - | TRBV21-1 | TGTGCCAGCAGCGACGGACTAGCGGGAGTCCTCTACGAGCAGTACTTC | CASSDGLAGVLYEQYF
- | TRBJ2-1 | TRBD2 | TRBV6-4 | TGTGCCAGCAGTGACTCTATGGGACTAAGTTACAATGAGCAGTTCTTC | CASSDSMGLSYNEQFF
few | TRBJ2-1 | - | TRBV5-6 | TGTGCCAGCACCTTCGCGAAGGGGAACAATGAGCAGTTCTTC | CASTFAKGNNEQFF
- | TRBJ2-7 | - | TRBV20-1 | TGCAGTGCTCCTACTCCGGGGGCCTCGTTGGGGGAGCAGTACTTC | CSAPTPGASLGEQYF
- | TRBJ2-1 | TRBD2 | TRBV2 | TGTGCCAGCAATTTAGCGGGTTACAATGAGCAGTTCTTC | CASNLAGYNEQFF
few | TRBJ2-1 | TRBD2 | TRBV15 | TGTGCCACCAGCAAGCTTAGCGGGGGGGGATACAATGAGCAGTTCTTC | CATSKLSGGGYNEQFF
- | TRBJ2-7 | TRBD2 | TRBV5-1 | TGCGCCAGCAGCTTGGCCGGGACTAGCGGGCTTTTGCAGTACTTC | CASSLAGTSGLLQYF
- | TRBJ2-7 | - | TRBV20-1 | TGCAGTGCTAGAGAACAGGGCCTCGAGCAGTACTTC | CSAREQGLEQYF
many | TRBJ2-5 | - | TRBV5-1 | TGCGCCAGCAGCTTGGGGTCAAATGGGGGAGAGACCCAGTACTTC | CASSLGSNGGETQYF
- | TRBJ2-1 | - | TRBV20-1 | TGCAGTGCTAGAGATCTTGGGAAAAATGAGCAGTTCTTC | CSARDLGKNEQFF
few | TRBJ2-3 | - | TRBV12-3/TRBV12-4 | TGTGCCAGCAGTCAATGGGCAGGGGCGATAGATACGCAGTATTTT | CASSQWAGAIDTQYF
few | TRBJ2-7 | TRBD2 | TRBV7-6 | TGTGCCAGCAGCTTAAGGGCCGTGCGGGAGGGTCCCTACGAGCAGTACTTC | CASSLRAVREGPYEQYF
few | TRBJ1-1 | TRBD1 | TRBV13 | TGTGCCAGCAGCTTAGGTCGCAGGGGGGTTACGAACACTGAAGCTTTCTTT | CASSLGRRGVTNTEAFF
few | TRBJ2-2 | TRBD2 | TRBV7-8 | TGTGCCAGCAGCTTAGGGGGGGGTATCGGATCCACCGGGGAGCTGTTTTTT | CASSLGGGIGSTGELFF
- | TRBJ1-2 | - | TRBV12-3/TRBV12-4 | TGTGCCAGCAGTTTAGGAGGGGCGGCTGGCTACACCTTC | CASSLGGAAGYTF
- | TRBJ2-3 | TRBD2 | TRBV12-5 | TGTGCTAGTGGTTTGGTCGTTAGCGGGAGGAATCCTGGTAGTTCCAACACAGATACGCAGTATTTT | CASGLVVSGRNPGSSNTDTQYF
- | TRBJ2-7 | TRBD1 | TRBV28 | TGTGCCAGCGGCAGACAGGGCCATTCCTACGAGCAGTACTTC | CASGRQGHSYEQYF
few | TRBJ2-7 | - | TRBV15 | TGTGCCACCAGCAGACGACAGGACCCCTACGAGCAGTACTTC | CATSRRQDPYEQYF
- | TRBJ2-1 | TRBD2 | TRBV14 | TGTGCCAGCGGGAGGGATTTAGGTTCCTACAATGAGCAGTTCTTC | CASGRDLGSYNEQFF
- | TRBJ1-2 | - | TRBV7-9 | TGTCCCAGCAGCCCAACGACACCTAACTATGGCTACACCTTC | CPSSPTTPNYGYTF
few | TRBJ2-7 | - | TRBV6-5 | TGTGCCAGCAGTTTTGGCAGGGTTCCCTCGAGCTCCTACGAGCAGTACTTC | CASSFGRVPSSSYEQYF
- | TRBJ2-1 | TRBD1 | TRBV19 | TGTGCCAGTAGTATTGCTGGACAGGGGTACAATGAGCAGTTCTTC | CASSIAGQGYNEQFF
- | TRBJ1-5 | - | TRBV2 | TGTGCCAGCATTGGGGGTTCGGGTCAGCCCCAGCATTTT | CASIGGSGQPQHF